The 8 T cell receptor beta chains given below trace back to one sample, sequenced in a study of blood T cell repertoires in COVID-19. Profiling relied on immunoSEQ multiplex PCR, and the TCRdb table lists in-frame clones only, not all of them. The sample shows 30,000 or so clones, roughly two thirds of them seen only once. What was sequenced was peripheral blood. Source of these receptors: a human donor in a cohort sampled during active COVID-19.

The chain carries TRBV2 and TRBJ2-3, with TRBD2 matching 7 bases. The germline CDR1 and CDR2 sequences are SNHLY and FYNNEI. V shed 6 bases and J 4 bases; nucleotides not matched to a gene: 7. This CDR3 is built from 14 residues. CDR3 protein: CASRGGWAADTQYF. In DNA form, the CDR3 reads TGTGCCAGCAGGGGAGGGTGGGCCGCAGATACGCAGTATTTT.

The chain carries TRBV5-1 and TRBJ2-1, with D possibly TRBD2 on 6 matching bases. Trimming left V 2 bases short and J 9 bases short, with 9 bases between. This CDR3 contains 12 residues. The germline V gene has CDR1 SGHRS and CDR2 YFSETQ. The CDR3: CASSFGGFEQFF. CDR3 nucleotide sequence: TGCGCCAGCAGCTTTGGGGGGTTTGAGCAGTTCTTC.

The chain couples TRBV19 to TRBJ1-3; no clear D gene. The CDR3 spans 11 residues. The V end lost 7 bases, the J end lost 4 bases, and 5 bases lay between the germline ends. Germline V lookup: CDR1 LNHDA, CDR2 SQIVND (reference sequence). CDR3 DNA: TGTGCCAGTAAGCTCGGAAACACCATATATTTT. Translating gives CASKLGNTIYF. The variable domain in full, with the rest retrieved from reference TRBV19 and TRBJ1-3, is DGGITQSPKYLFRKEGQNVTLSCEQNLNHDAMYWYRQDPGQGLRLIYYSQIVNDFQKGDIAEGYSVSREKKESFPLTVTSAQKNPTAFYLCASKLGNTIYFGEGSWLTVV.

This CDR3 is CASLDILNTEAFF. The CDR3 DNA reads as TGTGCCAGCCTGGACATATTGAACACTGAAGCTTTCTTT. J is TRBJ1-1 and V is TRBV6-5; D is perhaps TRBD1 (5 bases). This CDR3 has 13 amino acids. V lost 8 bases and J lost 0, with 10 bases in between. Germline V gene lookup returns CDR1 MNHEY and CDR2 SVGAGI.

In this sample, this clone turned up a few times. This sample includes further DNA sequences coding for the same CDR3. The rearrangement links TRBV5-1 to TRBJ1-3; TRBD1 aligns across 8 bases. The CDR3 is made up of 16 amino acids. J lost 3 bases, V lost 4 bases, and 9 bases had no gene match. Germline V gene lookup returns CDR1 SGHRS and CDR2 YFSETQ. This CDR3 reads CASSLTGTGIGNTIYF. CDR3 DNA: TGCGCCAGCAGCCTGACCGGGACAGGAATTGGAAACACCATATATTTT.

This rearrangement joins TRBV19 to TRBJ2-6; 7 nucleotides align to TRBD1. The CDR3 is made up of 18 amino acids. Germline values: CDR1 LNHDA, CDR2 SQIVND (reference sequence). V lost 5 bases, J lost 0 bases, and 10 bases stayed unmatched. CDR3 region: CASSANRGLSSGANVLTF. Written as DNA, the CDR3 is TGTGCCAGTAGTGCGAACAGGGGCCTTAGCTCTGGGGCCAACGTCCTGACTTTC.

The V gene is TRBV7-3, the J gene TRBJ2-2; 8 bases fit TRBD2. With V trimmed by 5 bases and J by 3 bases, 8 bases remained unmatched. The CDR3 extends over 16 amino acids. From germline, CDR1 is SGHTA and CDR2 FQGTGA. DNA for the CDR3: TGTGCCAGCAGCACCTTAGCGGGGAAGGACACCGGGGAGCTGTTTTTT. Amino acids: CASSTLAGKDTGELFF. Together with reference TRBV7-3 and TRBJ2-2, the CDR3 gives the full variable domain: GAGVSQTPSNKVTEKGKYVELRCDPISGHTALYWYRQSLGQGPEFLIYFQGTGAADDSGLPNDRFFAVRPEGSVSTLKIQRTERGDSAVYLCASSTLAGKDTGELFFGEGSRLTVL.

The chain has TRBV11-2 and TRBJ2-1, with D tentatively TRBD1 (6 bases). Germline CDR1 and CDR2: SGHAT and FQNNGV. Trimming stripped 1 base from V and 9 bases from J, with 22 bases between. This CDR3 comprises 17 residues. The CDR3 loop is CASSLVKESWGLGEQFF. The CDR3 bases are TGTGCCAGCAGCTTAGTTAAAGAGTCTTGGGGGCTGGGTGAGCAGTTCTTC. Looking up the rest from reference TRBV11-2 and TRBJ2-1 gives the full variable domain: EAGVAQSPRYKIIEKRQSVAFWCNPISGHATLYWYQQILGQGPKLLIQFQNNGVVDDSQLPKDRFSAERLKGVDSTLKIQPAKLEDSAVYLCASSLVKESWGLGEQFFGPGTRLTVL.